Listed below are T cell receptor beta chains from one sample, sequenced in a study of blood T cell repertoires in COVID-19. Produced via immunoSEQ multiplex PCR; TCRdb's table is partial and in-frame only. The sample includes a few hundred thousand clones, around 90% of them seen just once. The sample consisted of peripheral blood. Every receptor here comes from a man aged 35 to 55 with acute or convalescent COVID-19. The CDR3 runs from the conserved cysteine through the conserved F or W. The D gene is left open where the match is weak. Size values are once, few and many counts, or a class for expanded clones, and some rows have none.

CASSLGARTDTQYF	TGTGCCAGCAGCTTAGGAGCCCGCACAGATACGCAGTATTTT	.	TRBV11-3	.	TRBJ2-3
CARPTGSPHEQYF	TGTGCCAGACCGACAGGGTCCCCCCACGAGCAGTACTTC	.	TRBV27	TRBD1	TRBJ2-7
CASNQQGPSYEQYF	TGTGCCAGCAACCAACAGGGGCCCTCCTACGAGCAGTACTTC	once	TRBV28	TRBD1	TRBJ2-7
CAWSVGGGNQPQHF	TGTGCCTGGAGTGTCGGTGGGGGGAATCAGCCCCAGCATTTT	.	TRBV30	.	TRBJ1-5
CASSGGHTQETQYF	TGTGCCAGCAGCGGGGGACACACGCAAGAGACCCAGTACTTC	.	TRBV9	.	TRBJ2-5
CASSEPGGYHEQYF	TGTGCCAGCAGTGAGCCAGGAGGGTACCACGAGCAGTACTTC	.	TRBV25-1	.	TRBJ2-7
CASSQVTAGTDTQYF	TGTGCCAGCAGCCAAGTTACAGCGGGGACAGATACGCAGTATTTT	.	TRBV4-2	TRBD2	TRBJ2-3
CASSKSRYTEAFF	TGTGCCAGCAGCAAATCTCGGTACACTGAAGCTTTCTTT	.	TRBV21-1	.	TRBJ1-1
CASSTSLVLNTEAFF	TGTGCCAGTAGTACCTCGTTAGTGCTGAACACTGAAGCTTTCTTT	.	TRBV19	.	TRBJ1-1
CASSPPGRPNYGYTF	TGTGCCAGCTCACCCCCCGGGAGGCCTAACTATGGCTACACCTTC	.	TRBV18	.	TRBJ1-2
CASSPHREANYGYTF	TGTGCCAGCAGCCCACACAGGGAAGCTAACTATGGCTACACCTTC	once	TRBV14	.	TRBJ1-2
CASSPQPGTAHEQYF	TGTGCCAGCAGCCCACAACCCGGAACAGCACACGAGCAGTACTTC	.	TRBV3-1/TRBV3-2	.	TRBJ2-7
CASSSVLYRGREAFF	TGTGCCAGCAGCTCCGTATTATACAGGGGACGTGAAGCTTTCTTT	.	TRBV11-2	TRBD1	TRBJ1-1
CASSPRETGNTIYF	TGTGCCAGCTCACCACGGGAGACTGGAAACACCATATATTTT	.	TRBV18	.	TRBJ1-3
CASSWDRGYEKLFF	TGTGCCAGCAGCTGGGACAGGGGGTATGAAAAACTGTTTTTT	.	TRBV5-4	TRBD1	TRBJ1-4
CAWDGGLNSPLHF	TGTGCCTGGGACGGCGGTTTGAATTCACCCCTCCACTTT	.	TRBV30	.	TRBJ1-6
CASSQALEADTQYF	TGTGCCAGCAGCCAAGCCTTGGAGGCAGATACGCAGTATTTT	.	TRBV7-8	.	TRBJ2-3
CASSISRGFGNTIYF	TGTGCCAGTAGTATCTCCAGGGGGTTTGGAAACACCATATATTTT	.	TRBV19	TRBD1	TRBJ1-3
CASSVLYRGRREQYF	TGTGCCAGCAGCGTATTATACAGGGGGCGCCGGGAGCAGTACTTC	once	TRBV9	TRBD1	TRBJ2-7
CASILQGHSPLHF	TGTGCCAGCATCTTACAGGGTCATTCACCCCTCCACTTT	.	TRBV6-5	.	TRBJ1-6
CASSLGGRVQPQHF	TGTGCCAGCAGCTTGGGGGGCAGGGTTCAGCCCCAGCATTTT	.	TRBV5-6	.	TRBJ1-5
CASSQGLARNGANVLTF	TGTGCCAGCAGCCAAGGACTAGCGCGGAATGGGGCCAACGTCCTGACTTTC	.	TRBV3-1/TRBV3-2	TRBD2	TRBJ2-6
CASSPMGRGNEQFF	TGCGCCAGCAGCCCCATGGGGAGGGGGAATGAGCAGTTCTTC	.	TRBV4-1	.	TRBJ2-1
CASSSRGARGLYTDTQYF	TGTGCCAGCAGCTCTAGAGGGGCCAGGGGGCTCTACACAGATACGCAGTATTTT	.	TRBV11-2	TRBD1	TRBJ2-3
CASSPRLASGELFF	TGTGCCAGCAGCCCGCGCTTAGCCTCCGGGGAGCTGTTTTTT	.	TRBV9	.	TRBJ2-2
CASSLSDLRERNQPQHF	TGTGCCAGCAGTTTGTCAGACCTCCGGGAACGCAATCAGCCCCAGCATTTT	.	TRBV28	.	TRBJ1-5
CASSRILGGETQYF	TGTGCCAGCAGCCGCATTTTGGGGGGAGAGACCCAGTACTTC	.	TRBV7-9	.	TRBJ2-5
CASSSRVAGEKLFF	TGTGCCAGCAGTAGCAGGGTAGCGGGTGAAAAACTGTTTTTT	once	TRBV25-1	.	TRBJ1-4
CATSRGAGERETQYF	TGTGCCACCAGCAGAGGGGCCGGGGAACGAGAGACCCAGTACTTC	.	TRBV15	.	TRBJ2-5
CASSAGVPNTEAFF	TGTGCCAGCAGCGCAGGGGTCCCGAACACTGAAGCTTTCTTT	.	TRBV9	.	TRBJ1-1
CASAANSAHEAFF	TGTGCCAGTGCCGCCAACAGTGCCCATGAAGCTTTCTTT	.	TRBV19	.	TRBJ1-1
CASSSAGTSDYTF	TGTGCCAGCAGTTCGGCCGGGACTTCGGACTACACCTTC	.	TRBV28	.	TRBJ1-2
CASSSDSGRAGQQFF	TGTGCCAGCAGCTCCGATAGCGGGCGCGCTGGCCAGCAGTTCTTC	.	TRBV5-6	TRBD2	TRBJ2-1
CASSQLAGLSYGYTF	TGCGCCAGCAGCCAATTGGCAGGGCTGTCCTATGGCTACACCTTC	once	TRBV4-3	.	TRBJ1-2
CAWSRPGGDINYGYTF	TGTGCCTGGAGCCGGCCGGGGGGCGACATAAACTATGGCTACACCTTC	.	TRBV30	.	TRBJ1-2
CASRKEDNQPQHF	TGTGCCAGTAGAAAAGAGGACAATCAGCCCCAGCATTTT	.	TRBV19	.	TRBJ1-5
CASSLPDDRAYGYTF	TGTGCCAGCAGCTTACCTGACGACAGGGCCTATGGCTACACCTTC	.	TRBV7-9	TRBD1	TRBJ1-2
CASTDRRGSNQPQHF	TGTGCCAGTACTGACAGGAGAGGAAGCAATCAGCCCCAGCATTTT	.	TRBV19	.	TRBJ1-5
CASSLLGGSNQPQHF	TGTGCCAGCAGCTTACTGGGGGGGAGCAATCAGCCCCAGCATTTT	.	TRBV7-3	.	TRBJ1-5
CASRPQGFQETQYF	TGTGCCAGCAGGCCCCAGGGCTTCCAAGAGACCCAGTACTTC	.	TRBV28	.	TRBJ2-5
CASSRGVQPQHF	TGTGCCAGTAGCAGGGGTGTTCAGCCCCAGCATTTT	.	TRBV19	.	TRBJ1-5
CASSLVRVAPGELFF	TGTGCCAGCAGTTTAGTCCGGGTAGCTCCCGGGGAGCTGTTTTTT	.	TRBV28	.	TRBJ2-2
CASSPWSQNQPQHF	TGTGCCAGCAGCCCGTGGTCCCAGAATCAGCCCCAGCATTTT	.	TRBV7-2	.	TRBJ1-5
CASRDRAGTEAFF	TGTGCCAGTAGGGACAGGGCGGGAACTGAAGCTTTCTTT	.	TRBV19	TRBD1	TRBJ1-1
CASSSGDAPTTEAFF	TGTGCCAGCAGTTCGGGGGACGCCCCAACCACTGAAGCTTTCTTT	.	TRBV6-2/TRBV6-3	.	TRBJ1-1
CASSPGQIYNEQFF	TGTGCCAGCTCACCCGGACAGATCTACAATGAGCAGTTCTTC	.	TRBV18	.	TRBJ2-1
CASSLATGALSPLHF	TGTGCCAGCAGCTTAGCGACAGGCGCACTATCACCCCTCCACTTT	.	TRBV7-2	.	TRBJ1-6
CASGWARDYIVDEQFF	TGTGCTAGTGGTTGGGCCCGGGACTACATAGTTGATGAGCAGTTCTTC	.	TRBV12-5	TRBD2	TRBJ2-1
CASSLGGTGATTYEQYF	TGTGCCAGCAGCTTAGGTGGGACAGGGGCCACCACCTACGAGCAGTACTTC	many	TRBV7-9	TRBD1	TRBJ2-7
CASSQDPASVETTF	TGTGCCAGCAGCCAAGATCCCGCCAGCGTGGAGACCACCTTC	.	TRBV14	.	TRBJ1-2